Following are 27 T cell receptor beta chains from one sample sequenced in a study of T-cell memory formation after mild COVID-19. Each CDR3 protein is one row after TCRdb ran MiXCR on the 5' RACE reads. The sample gives some 150,000 distinct CDR3 sequences, roughly 19% of which show up once; 2% to 2.5% is in the top ten. The sequencing sample was made of PBMCs or a T cell subset sorted from them (not recorded which). These receptors were obtained from an adult woman who had mild COVID-19 (a few samples of this study predate the infection). Cell type and time point are not known.

This clonotype was observed a handful of times. The chain uses TRBV7-2 and TRBJ2-1, with 9 bases that match TRBD2. From germline, CDR1 is SGHTA and CDR2 FQGNSA. The CDR3 has 15 residues. The J segment lost 8 bases and the V segment lost 4 bases, leaving 9 bases of the junction unmatched. The CDR3 DNA is TGTGCCAGCAGCTCGACCGGGACTAGCAGGCATGAGCAGTTCTTC. Its protein product is CASSSTGTSRHEQFF.

The V call is TRBV21-1, the J call TRBJ2-7; the tabulated D call, TRBD1, remains unverified against the DNA. TRBV21-1 is classified as a pseudogene. The CDR3 is 17 residues long. The CDR3 DNA reads as TGTGCCAGCAGGAATATCACAGCGGGCCTTTATACCTACGAGCAGTACTTC. Its protein product is CASRNITAGLYTYEQYF.

The chain employs TRBV7-3 and TRBJ1-1; D call uncertain. V lost 4 bases to trimming and J lost 5 bases, with 17 bases between them. CDR3 length equals 15 residues. Germline V CDR1 and CDR2: SGHTA, FQGTGA. The CDR3 loop reads CASSSVGISATEAFF. CDR3 coding DNA: TGTGCCAGCAGCTCGGTGGGAATTTCGGCAACTGAAGCTTTCTTT.

In this sample, this clonotype turned up once. The chain links TRBV7-2 to TRBJ2-7; the match to TRBD2 covers 11 bases. The CDR3 totals 17 residues. V shed 2 bases and J 1 base; nucleotides not matched to a gene: 7. The germline V gene encodes CDR1 SGHTA and CDR2 FQGNSA. The CDR3 coding sequence is TGTGCCAGCAGCTTAAGCCTAGCGGGAGGAAGTTCCTACGAGCAGTACTTC. Its translation: CASSLSLAGGSSYEQYF.

This clonotype was observed a few times. The CDR3 loop reads CATSTLAGRGDTQYF. In nucleotides, the CDR3 is TGTGCCACCAGCACCCTAGCGGGCCGGGGGGATACGCAGTATTTT. V gene TRBV15 combines with J gene TRBJ2-3; the match to TRBD2 covers 8 bases. The CDR3 runs 15 residues. Trimming took 4 bases from V and 6 from J; bases not matched to a gene: 9. Germline values: CDR1 LNHNV, CDR2 YYDKDF (reference sequence). Complete variable domain (other parts from reference TRBV15 and TRBJ2-3): DAMVIQNPRYQVTQFGKPVTLSCSQTLNHNVMYWYQQKSSQAPKLLFHYYDKDFNNEADTPDNFQSRRPNTSFCFLDIRSPGLGDTAMYLCATSTLAGRGDTQYFGPGTRLTVL.

The sample holds a few counts of this clonotype. The chain links TRBV7-9 to TRBJ2-6; no clear D gene. Per germline, CDR1 SEHNR and CDR2 FQNEAQ (reference sequence). The CDR3 is 17 residues long. Trimming removed 4 bases at V and 2 bases at J, with 15 bases between. The CDR3 here is CASSSPAERTGANVLTF. The DNA of the CDR3 is TGTGCCAGCAGCTCCCCGGCAGAACGGACTGGGGCCAACGTCCTGACTTTC. Complete variable domain (other parts from reference TRBV7-9 and TRBJ2-6): DTGVSQNPRHKITKRGQNVTFRCDPISEHNRLYWYRQTLGQGPEFLTYFQNEAQLEKSRLLSDRFSAERPKGSFSTLEIQRTEQGDSAMYLCASSSPAERTGANVLTFGAGSRLTVL.

The chain uses TRBV2 and TRBJ2-7, with 8 bases identical to TRBD2. The CDR3 covers 15 residues. Germline CDR1 SNHLY, CDR2 FYNNEI. Losses at the gene ends were 3 bases for V and 0 bases for J; bases not matched to a gene: 4. Here the CDR3 DNA reads TGTGCCAGCAGTGACGGTAGCGGGGCCTCCTACGAGCAGTACTTC. Translation gives CASSDGSGASYEQYF. Using reference TRBV2 and TRBJ2-7 for the parts outside the CDR3, the full variable domain is EPEVTQTPSHQVTQMGQEVILRCVPISNHLYFYWYRQILGQKVEFLVSFYNNEISEKSEIFDDQFSVERPDGSNFTLKIRSTKLEDSAMYFCASSDGSGASYEQYFGPGTRLTVT.

CDR3 region: CASSLGSTADTQYF. CDR3 coding DNA: TGCGCCAGCAGCTTGGGTAGTACGGCAGATACGCAGTATTTT. V usage is TRBV5-1 and J usage is TRBJ2-3, with unresolved D. The CDR3 totals 14 residues. The germline gives CDR1 SGHRS, CDR2 YFSETQ. The V end lost 0 bases, the J end lost 4 bases, and 9 bases lay between the germline ends. Together with reference TRBV5-1 and TRBJ2-3, the CDR3 gives the full variable domain: KAGVTQTPRYLIKTRGQQVTLSCSPISGHRSVSWYQQTPGQGLQFLFEYFSETQRNKGNFPGRFSGRQFSNSRSEMNVSTLELGDSALYLCASSLGSTADTQYFGPGTRLTVL.

This clonotype has a handful of counts. The chain is built from TRBV20-1 and TRBJ2-1, with 9 positions matching TRBD1. V dropped 5 bases and J dropped 9; count of bases not matched to a gene: 8. CDR1 is DFQATT and CDR2 is SNEGSKA in the germline V gene (reference sequence). The CDR3 loop spans 13 amino acids. The CDR3 reads CSAGIQGAGEQFF. CDR3 coding DNA: TGCAGTGCTGGCATACAGGGGGCAGGTGAGCAGTTCTTC.

This clonotype was seen a handful of times. The chain couples TRBV20-1 to TRBJ2-1, with 9 bases matching TRBD2. CDR1 is DFQATT, CDR2 SNEGSKA, per germline (reference sequence). V gave up 0 bases and J gave up 3 bases; unmatched junction bases: 6. The CDR3 sequence is 16 residues long. The CDR3 bases are TGCAGTGCTAGAGATTTTATAGCGGGGGACTACAATGAGCAGTTCTTC. Translating gives CSARDFIAGDYNEQFF.

J is TRBJ2-3 and V is TRBV5-1; D possibly corresponds to TRBD2 (6 bases). V was cut by 7 bases and J by 2 bases, with 14 bases left in between. This CDR3 region has 14 residues. Looked up from germline, CDR1 is SGHRS and CDR2 is YFSETQ. DNA for the CDR3: TGCGCCAGCGCCTCGCGGGGCACCACAGATACGCAGTATTTT. Translated: CASASRGTTDTQYF.

This clonotype was detected only a few times. At one end, the junction sequence differs from germline, possibly due to a read error. The V call is TRBV5-1, the J call TRBJ1-2; no firm D call. This CDR3 spans 14 amino acids. Germline V gene data show CDR1 as SGHRS and CDR2 as YFSETQ. The CDR3 region has the DNA TGCGCCATCAGCTTGAACGCTGGACGGAGCGGCTACACCTTC. Residues: CAISLNAGRSGYTF. Combining the CDR3 with reference TRBV5-1 and TRBJ1-2 gives the whole variable domain KAGVTQTPRYLIKTRGQQVTLSCSPISGHRSVSWYQQTPGQGLQFLFEYFSETQRNKGNFPGRFSGRQFSNSRSEMNVSTLELGDSALYLCAISLNAGRSGYTFGSGTRLTVV.

The chain couples TRBV7-2 to TRBJ2-5, with 10 bases lining up with TRBD2. V lost 1 base, J lost 2 bases, and 7 bases stayed unmatched. Germline CDR1 is SGHTA and CDR2 is FQGNSA. This CDR3 has 17 amino acids. The DNA of the CDR3 is TGTGCCAGCAGCTTAGGTAACCTAGCGGGGGCACAAGAGACCCAGTACTTC. It translates to CASSLGNLAGAQETQYF.

The chain combines TRBV7-3 with TRBJ1-1; unclear D gene. This CDR3 region has 12 residues. Germline values: CDR1 SGHTA, CDR2 FQGTGA. Trimming shortened V by 5 bases and J by 8 bases, and 12 bases separated the two germline ends. The CDR3, as DNA: TGTGCCAGCAGCCCCTCGCGAGTCGAAGCTTTCTTT. This gives the protein CASSPSRVEAFF.

The CDR3 DNA sequence: TGTGCCAGCAGCTTAGGTAGGGTTATCCACGAGCAGTACTTC. Encoded protein: CASSLGRVIHEQYF. The chain links TRBV7-8 to TRBJ2-7; D gene uncertain. The V end lost 1 base, the J end lost 5 bases, and 12 bases lay between the germline ends. Germline CDR1 SGHVS, CDR2 FQNEAQ. CDR3 size: 14 residues.

J is TRBJ1-6 and V is TRBV27, with 10 bases aligning to TRBD1. The CDR3 sequence is 15 residues long. J was trimmed by 10 bases and V by 2 bases; bases with no gene match: 5. Germline values: CDR1 MNHEY, CDR2 SMNVEV (reference sequence). The CDR3 DNA reads as TGTGCCAGCAGTTTAGGGACAGGGGTTCAATCACCCCTCCACTTT. Translated: CASSLGTGVQSPLHF.

This clonotype appeared a few times. V is TRBV14 and J is TRBJ1-2; D remains unclear. Germline CDR1 and CDR2: SGHDN and FVKESK. V lost 0 bases and J 8 bases, leaving 16 bases between the germline ends. This CDR3 is built from 15 residues. CDR3 amino acids: CASSQDSAPERGYTF. In nucleotides, the CDR3 is TGTGCCAGCAGCCAAGATTCTGCCCCAGAAAGGGGCTACACCTTC.

The chain couples TRBV5-6 to TRBJ2-1; D is unresolved. Germline-derived CDR1 and CDR2 are SGHDT and YYEEEE. This CDR3 comprises 13 residues. The V and J ends lost 2 bases and 5 bases respectively, with 8 bases between them. CDR3 in amino acids: CASSFWGNNEQFF. In DNA, the CDR3 is TGTGCCAGCAGCTTTTGGGGTAACAATGAGCAGTTCTTC.

This clonotype appeared a few times. The chain couples TRBV11-2 to TRBJ2-2; no clear D gene. Trimming cost V 1 base and J 3 bases, with 9 bases left between them. The germline V gene has CDR1 SGHAT and CDR2 FQNNGV. This CDR3 region has 15 residues. The CDR3 sequence is CASSLGRSDTGELFF. CDR3 nucleotide sequence: TGTGCCAGCAGCTTAGGCAGGTCGGACACCGGGGAGCTGTTTTTT.

V is TRBV12-3 or TRBV12-4 and J is TRBJ2-7; a weak D match, TRBD1 (5 bases). CDR3 size: 15 residues. V lost 6 bases to trimming and J lost 4 bases, with 19 bases between them. In nucleotides, the CDR3 is TGTGCCAGCAGCTTGTTGGCAGGGAAGGAGTACGAGCAGTACTTC. It translates to CASSLLAGKEYEQYF.

This clonotype was detected ten times or more. The chain carries TRBV5-1 and TRBJ2-7, with 7 bases matching TRBD1. The CDR3 runs to 13 residues. V was clipped by 5 bases and J by 2 bases; unmatched bases: 4. Germline loops: CDR1 SGHRS, CDR2 YFSETQ. CDR3 DNA sequence: TGCGCCAGCAGTAAGGGACAGACCTACGAGCAGTACTTC. Protein product: CASSKGQTYEQYF. Together with reference TRBV5-1 and TRBJ2-7, the CDR3 gives the full variable domain: KAGVTQTPRYLIKTRGQQVTLSCSPISGHRSVSWYQQTPGQGLQFLFEYFSETQRNKGNFPGRFSGRQFSNSRSEMNVSTLELGDSALYLCASSKGQTYEQYFGPGTRLTVT.

This chain connects TRBV20-1 to TRBJ2-1; TRBD2 matches at 8 bases. With V trimmed by 3 bases and J by 9 bases, 16 bases remained unmatched. Germline V gives CDR1 DFQATT, CDR2 SNEGSKA (reference sequence). The CDR3 length is 16 residues. CDR3 sequence (DNA): TGCAGTGCTAGGGTACTAGCGGTAGGACACTTGGGTGAGCAGTTCTTC. Its protein product is CSARVLAVGHLGEQFF.

The V gene is TRBV7-2, the J gene TRBJ2-5, with TRBD1 as a possible D gene (6 bases). This CDR3 is 13 amino acids long. CDR1 and CDR2 (germline): SGHTA, FQGNSA. V dropped 5 bases and J dropped 5 bases, with 12 bases sitting between them. For the CDR3, the DNA is TGTGCCAGCAGCCCTGACAGGTTGGAGACCCAGTACTTC. Translation: CASSPDRLETQYF.

The V and J genes are TRBV7-9 and TRBJ1-5; D is uncertain. V was cut by 4 bases and J by 4 bases, with 14 bases left in between. The CDR3 is 15 residues long. From germline, CDR1 is SEHNR and CDR2 FQNEAQ (reference sequence). The CDR3 bases are TGTGCCAGCAGCTCACCGGGCTCCCGAAATCAGCCCCAGCATTTT. This gives the protein CASSSPGSRNQPQHF.

The rearrangement joins TRBV11-1 to TRBJ2-2; D not certain. The germline CDR1 and CDR2 sequences are SGHAT and FQDESV (reference sequence). This CDR3 comprises 15 residues. V shed 2 bases and J shed 6 bases, with 13 bases lying between them. In nucleotides, the CDR3 is TGTGCCAGCAGCTTAAGGCCAGCCACTCCCGGGGAGCTGTTTTTT. It specifies CASSLRPATPGELFF.

This chain uses TRBV6-2 or TRBV6-3 with TRBJ2-1; 9 bases fit TRBD1. The CDR3 runs to 15 residues. Germline values: CDR1 MNHEY, CDR2 SVGEGT. After removal of 5 bases from V and 8 bases from J, the junction contained 10 bases not matched to a gene. Written as DNA, the CDR3 is TGTGCCAGCAGTCCGGGACAGGGCTTTTGGGATGAGCAGTTCTTC. This sequence encodes CASSPGQGFWDEQFF.

This chain connects TRBV4-2 to TRBJ1-4, with no clear D. Germline lookup yields CDR1 LGHNA and CDR2 YNFKEQ. This CDR3 comprises 15 residues. Deletions cut 4 bases from V and 2 bases from J, with 11 bases between. The CDR3 DNA reads TGTGCCAGCAGCCCAAGTCGTAAGACTAATGAAAAACTGTTTTTT. It is translated as CASSPSRKTNEKLFF.